The 5 T cell receptor beta chains in this list originate from one sample, sequenced in a study of shared clonotypes between healthy human individuals. Measured with immunoSEQ multiplex PCR; TCRdb has only the in-frame clones, and not every one. The table has about 700,000 clones, roughly 70% seen once. Sequencing was done on a sample of memory CD4+ T cells sorted from blood. As to subset: CD45RA-negative fraction. The receptors here all came from a woman aged 25 to 39 in good health.

The J gene is TRBJ1-2, the V gene TRBV2, with D tentatively TRBD1 (5 bases). The ends were cut back, 0 bases at V and 5 bases at J, with 16 bases in the middle. Germline CDR1 reads SNHLY; CDR2 reads FYNNEI. CDR3 length: 16 amino acids. CDR3 protein: CASSEARDPTHYGYTF. In nucleotides, the CDR3 is TGTGCCAGCAGTGAAGCCCGGGACCCCACTCATTATGGCTACACCTTC.

The chain carries TRBV30 and TRBJ2-1, with D perhaps matching TRBD2 (5 bases). The CDR3 has 14 residues. The germline V gene encodes CDR1 GTSNPN and CDR2 SVGIG (reference sequence). Trimming stripped 3 bases from V and 1 base from J, with 10 bases between. The CDR3 bases are TGTGCCTGGAGCGGGGTGGGTTCCTACAATGAGCAGTTCTTC. Translation: CAWSGVGSYNEQFF. The variable domain in full, with the rest retrieved from reference TRBV30 and TRBJ2-1, is SQTIHQWPATLVQPVGSPLSLECTVEGTSNPNLYWYRQAAGRGLQLLFYSVGIGQISSEVPQNLSASRPQDRQFILSSKKLLLSDSGFYLCAWSGVGSYNEQFFGPGTRLTVL.

The genes are TRBV5-1 and TRBJ1-1; 8 bases fit TRBD1. Losses at the gene ends were 6 bases for V and 7 bases for J; bases not matched to a gene: 11. Germline assignment: CDR1 SGHRS and CDR2 YFSETQ. This CDR3 spans 14 amino acids. The CDR3 reads CASTSSPGQGEAFF. The CDR3 region has the DNA TGCGCCAGCACCTCTTCTCCAGGACAGGGTGAAGCTTTCTTT.

This clone occurred once. The chain links TRBV7-2 to TRBJ2-3, with D tentatively TRBD2 (5 bases). The CDR3 totals 13 residues. Germline CDR1 reads SGHTA; CDR2 reads FQGNSA. The V gene lost 4 bases and the J gene lost 6 bases, with 11 bases spanning the gap. This CDR3 reads CASSSERGDTQYF. The CDR3 nucleotides are TGTGCCAGCAGCTCGGAGCGAGGGGATACGCAGTATTTT.

This CDR3 reads CASSTSPEAFF. In DNA form, the CDR3 reads TGTGCCAGCAGCACGAGCCCCGAAGCTTTCTTT. The J gene is TRBJ1-1, the V gene TRBV11-2; D unclear. The CDR3 sequence is 11 residues long. Trimming removed 5 bases from V and 8 bases from J, with 9 bases in between. Germline-derived CDR1 and CDR2 are SGHAT and FQNNGV.